This T cell receptor beta chain was identified in a study of blood T cell repertoires in COVID-19. At the level of the study: Nucleic acid was either cDNA or gDNA, and it came from T cells, B-cell-depleted T cells, or PBMCs.

This clone was seen a handful of times. The protocol was immunoSEQ multiplex PCR, while the TCRdb copy is restricted to in-frame clones and leaves out a portion. Among 97,000 or so clones listed, 84% were seen once. This CDR3 comprises 16 residues. Looked up from germline, CDR1 is MNHEY and CDR2 is SMNVEV (reference sequence). V was cut by 5 bases and J by 7 bases, with 23 bases left in between. The J gene is TRBJ1-1, the V gene TRBV27, with a weak D call TRBD1 (6 bases). The sample was peripheral blood. The source of this sequence is a man aged 40-49 years with active or convalescent COVID-19. The CDR3 DNA reads TGTGCCAGCAGTGCCCCTGGACAGACCGGGGCCCTTGAAGCTTTCTTT. It codes for CASSAPGQTGALEAFF.